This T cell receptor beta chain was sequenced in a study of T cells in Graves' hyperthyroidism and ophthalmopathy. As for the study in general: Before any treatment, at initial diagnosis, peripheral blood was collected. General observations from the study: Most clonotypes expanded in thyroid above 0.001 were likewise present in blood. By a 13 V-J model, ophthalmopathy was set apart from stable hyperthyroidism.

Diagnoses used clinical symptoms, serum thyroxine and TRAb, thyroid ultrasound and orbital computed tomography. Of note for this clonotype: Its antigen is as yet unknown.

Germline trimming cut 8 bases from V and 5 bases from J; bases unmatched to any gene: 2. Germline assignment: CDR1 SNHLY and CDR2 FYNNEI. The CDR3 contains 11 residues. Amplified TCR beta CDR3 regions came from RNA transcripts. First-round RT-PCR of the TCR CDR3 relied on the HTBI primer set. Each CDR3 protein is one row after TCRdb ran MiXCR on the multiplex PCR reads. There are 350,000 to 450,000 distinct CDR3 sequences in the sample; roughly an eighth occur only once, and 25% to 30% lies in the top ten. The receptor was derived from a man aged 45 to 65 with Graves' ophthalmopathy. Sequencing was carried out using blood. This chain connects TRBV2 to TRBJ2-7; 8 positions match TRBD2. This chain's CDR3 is CASGTRDEQYF. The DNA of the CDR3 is TGTGCCAGCGGGACTAGGGACGAGCAGTACTTC.